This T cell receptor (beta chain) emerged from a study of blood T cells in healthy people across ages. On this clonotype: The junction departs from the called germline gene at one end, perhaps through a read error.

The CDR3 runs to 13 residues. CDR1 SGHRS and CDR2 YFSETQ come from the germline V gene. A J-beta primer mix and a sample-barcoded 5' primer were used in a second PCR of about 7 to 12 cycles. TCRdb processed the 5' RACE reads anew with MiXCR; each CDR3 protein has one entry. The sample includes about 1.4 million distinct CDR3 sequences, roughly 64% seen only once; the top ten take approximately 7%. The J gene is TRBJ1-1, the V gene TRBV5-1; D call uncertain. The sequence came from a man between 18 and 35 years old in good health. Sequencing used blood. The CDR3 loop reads CACSLEANTEAFF. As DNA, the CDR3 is TGCGCCTGCAGCTTGGAGGCGAACACTGAAGCTTTCTTT.